The rows below give T cell receptor beta chains drawn from one sample of a study of T cells in Graves' hyperthyroidism and ophthalmopathy. MiXCR, applied by TCRdb to the multiplex PCR reads, yields one record per CDR3 protein. The sample has approximately 380,000 distinct CDR3 sequences, about an eighth seen once. Material: blood. Receptor source: a middle-aged man with Graves' ophthalmopathy. Both conserved end residues are part of each CDR3. A D gene is named only where the DNA matches it firmly. Not every row has a clone size; where given, it reads once, few, many or a size class.

CDR3 protein: CASMSFSGLTDTQYF; CDR3 DNA: TGTGCCAGCATGAGTTTTAGCGGTCTCACAGATACGCAGTATTTT; V gene: TRBV7-8; J gene: TRBJ2-3; clone size: many; D gene: .
CDR3 protein: CASSGLAGSSYEQYF; CDR3 DNA: TGTGCCAGTAGTGGACTAGCGGGAAGCTCCTACGAGCAGTACTTC; V gene: TRBV19; J gene: TRBJ2-7; clone size: few; D gene: TRBD2
CDR3 protein: CASSPNRGRLTDTQYF; CDR3 DNA: TGTGCCAGCAGCCCAAACAGGGGGAGGTTAACAGATACGCAGTATTTT; V gene: TRBV12-3/TRBV12-4; J gene: TRBJ2-3; clone size: few; D gene: TRBD1
CDR3 protein: CASRAGLAGYNEQFF; CDR3 DNA: TGCGCCAGCAGGGCGGGACTAGCGGGTTACAATGAGCAGTTCTTC; V gene: TRBV4-1; J gene: TRBJ2-1; clone size: .; D gene: TRBD2
CDR3 protein: CASSGAESLVWADTQYF; CDR3 DNA: TGTGCCAGTAGTGGAGCGGAAAGTTTGGTGTGGGCAGATACGCAGTATTTT; V gene: TRBV19; J gene: TRBJ2-3; clone size: few; D gene: .
CDR3 protein: CASSDSRQGGGFF; CDR3 DNA: TGCGCCAGCAGCGACAGTCGACAGGGGGGGGGGTTCTTC; V gene: TRBV5-1; J gene: TRBJ2-1; clone size: .; D gene: TRBD1
CDR3 protein: CASREAYEQYF; CDR3 DNA: TGCGCCAGCAGAGAGGCCTACGAGCAGTACTTC; V gene: TRBV5-4; J gene: TRBJ2-7; clone size: .; D gene: .
CDR3 protein: CSASIIGPDTQYF; CDR3 DNA: TGCAGTGCCAGCATAATAGGTCCAGATACGCAGTATTTT; V gene: TRBV20-1; J gene: TRBJ2-3; clone size: .; D gene: .
CDR3 protein: CASSLGFARISTDTQYF; CDR3 DNA: TGCGCCAGCAGCTTGGGGTTTGCTAGGATTAGCACAGATACGCAGTATTTT; V gene: TRBV5-1; J gene: TRBJ2-3; clone size: many; D gene: .
CDR3 protein: CASSRSDQPQHF; CDR3 DNA: TGTGCCAGCAGTAGGAGTGATCAGCCCCAGCATTTT; V gene: TRBV14; J gene: TRBJ1-5; clone size: few; D gene: .
CDR3 protein: CASSWRQIQETQYF; CDR3 DNA: TGTGCCAGCAGTTGGAGACAGATCCAAGAGACCCAGTACTTC; V gene: TRBV11-3; J gene: TRBJ2-5; clone size: few; D gene: .
CDR3 protein: CASTLLALGELFF; CDR3 DNA: TGTGCCAGCACCTTACTAGCGCTGGGGGAGCTGTTTTTT; V gene: TRBV6-2/TRBV6-3; J gene: TRBJ2-2; clone size: many; D gene: TRBD2
CDR3 protein: CAISESFYNEQFF; CDR3 DNA: TGTGCCATCAGTGAGTCGTTTTACAATGAGCAGTTCTTC; V gene: TRBV10-3; J gene: TRBJ2-1; clone size: many; D gene: .
CDR3 protein: CASSSPDREETQYF; CDR3 DNA: TGTGCCAGCAGTTCCCCGGACAGGGAAGAGACCCAGTACTTC; V gene: TRBV28; J gene: TRBJ2-5; clone size: many; D gene: TRBD1
CDR3 protein: CATAATGELFF; CDR3 DNA: TGTGCCACGGCCGCCACCGGGGAGCTGTTTTTT; V gene: TRBV24-1; J gene: TRBJ2-2; clone size: few; D gene: .
CDR3 protein: CASSPILGLGRFTSTDTQYF; CDR3 DNA: TGTGCCAGCAGCCCTATATTAGGACTCGGACGTTTTACTAGCACAGATACGCAGTATTTT; V gene: TRBV28; J gene: TRBJ2-3; clone size: many; D gene: .
CDR3 protein: CASSENGGNEQFF; CDR3 DNA: TGTGCCAGCAGTGAAAACGGGGGAAATGAGCAGTTCTTC; V gene: TRBV6-1; J gene: TRBJ2-1; clone size: .; D gene: .
CDR3 protein: CSVRQGSDYQETQYF; CDR3 DNA: TGCAGCGTTCGGCAGGGATCGGACTACCAAGAGACCCAGTACTTC; V gene: TRBV29-1; J gene: TRBJ2-5; clone size: few; D gene: .
CDR3 protein: CASTRQGETYEQYF; CDR3 DNA: TGTGCCAGCACCCGGCAGGGGGAAACCTACGAGCAGTACTTC; V gene: TRBV7-6; J gene: TRBJ2-7; clone size: many; D gene: TRBD1
CDR3 protein: CSARDTGSTDTQYF; CDR3 DNA: TGCAGTGCTAGAGATACAGGGAGCACAGATACGCAGTATTTT; V gene: TRBV20-1; J gene: TRBJ2-3; clone size: .; D gene: .
CDR3 protein: CASSVGNNYEQYF; CDR3 DNA: TGTGCCAGCAGTGTCGGCAACAACTACGAGCAGTACTTC; V gene: TRBV2; J gene: TRBJ2-7; clone size: many; D gene: .
CDR3 protein: CASSLTSGAAYEQYF; CDR3 DNA: TGTGCCAGCAGCTTAACTTCTGGGGCGGCCTACGAGCAGTACTTC; V gene: TRBV7-9; J gene: TRBJ2-7; clone size: many; D gene: .
CDR3 protein: CASSLAGTAASGNTIYF; CDR3 DNA: TGTGCCAGCAGTTTAGCCGGGACAGCAGCCTCTGGAAACACCATATATTTT; V gene: TRBV28; J gene: TRBJ1-3; clone size: .; D gene: TRBD1
CDR3 protein: CATSREGLEYNEQFF; CDR3 DNA: TGTGCCACCAGCAGAGAAGGTCTAGAATACAATGAGCAGTTCTTC; V gene: TRBV15; J gene: TRBJ2-1; clone size: few; D gene: .
CDR3 protein: CASRSSGGKNEQFF; CDR3 DNA: TGTGCCAGCAGATCGTCGGGGGGGAAGAATGAGCAGTTCTTC; V gene: TRBV12-3/TRBV12-4; J gene: TRBJ2-1; clone size: many; D gene: TRBD2
CDR3 protein: CATSRDRIAGASNQPQHF; CDR3 DNA: TGTGCCACCAGCAGAGATAGGATTGCGGGGGCTAGCAATCAGCCCCAGCATTTT; V gene: TRBV15; J gene: TRBJ1-5; clone size: many; D gene: .
CDR3 protein: CASSEPGVLSYEQYF; CDR3 DNA: TGTGCCAGCAGTGAACCGGGGGTACTCTCCTACGAGCAGTACTTC; V gene: TRBV25-1; J gene: TRBJ2-7; clone size: .; D gene: .
CDR3 protein: CASRGDRGAHQPQHF; CDR3 DNA: TGTGCCAGCAGGGGGGACAGGGGTGCGCATCAGCCCCAGCATTTT; V gene: TRBV12-3/TRBV12-4; J gene: TRBJ1-5; clone size: few; D gene: TRBD1
CDR3 protein: CASSEGQGSSYEQHF; CDR3 DNA: TGTGCCAGCAGCGAGGGTCAGGGTAGCTCCTACGAGCAGCACTTC; V gene: TRBV9; J gene: TRBJ2-7; clone size: .; D gene: .
CDR3 protein: CAISGTANVYNEQFF; CDR3 DNA: TGTGCCATCAGTGGCACAGCGAATGTCTACAATGAGCAGTTCTTC; V gene: TRBV10-3; J gene: TRBJ2-1; clone size: many; D gene: .
CDR3 protein: CATSSRDVWRDNEQFF; CDR3 DNA: TGTGCCACCAGCTCCCGGGATGTCTGGCGGGACAATGAGCAGTTCTTC; V gene: TRBV15; J gene: TRBJ2-1; clone size: .; D gene: .
CDR3 protein: CASRRPGGASSGANVLTF; CDR3 DNA: TGTGCCAGCAGACGTCCAGGGGGCGCCTCCTCTGGGGCCAACGTCCTGACTTTC; V gene: TRBV11-2; J gene: TRBJ2-6; clone size: few; D gene: TRBD1
CDR3 protein: CASSLSDRGGAGFANEQYF; CDR3 DNA: TGCGCCAGCAGCTTGAGCGACAGGGGAGGAGCGGGATTCGCCAACGAGCAGTACTTC; V gene: TRBV5-1; J gene: TRBJ2-7; clone size: many; D gene: .
CDR3 protein: CASSQDGLAGRDEQFF; CDR3 DNA: TGCGCCAGCAGCCAAGATGGGCTAGCGGGACGGGATGAGCAGTTCTTC; V gene: TRBV4-1; J gene: TRBJ2-1; clone size: few; D gene: TRBD2
CDR3 protein: CASSQAGFSEQYF; CDR3 DNA: TGCGCCAGCAGCCAAGCAGGGTTCTCCGAGCAGTACTTC; V gene: TRBV4-1; J gene: TRBJ2-7; clone size: many; D gene: .
CDR3 protein: CAWRSNRDEQYF; CDR3 DNA: TGTGCCTGGAGATCGAACAGGGACGAGCAGTACTTC; V gene: TRBV30; J gene: TRBJ2-7; clone size: .; D gene: .
CDR3 protein: CASPASGRTSTDTQYF; CDR3 DNA: TGTGCCAGCCCGGCTAGCGGGAGGACCAGCACAGATACGCAGTATTTT; V gene: TRBV28; J gene: TRBJ2-3; clone size: many; D gene: TRBD2
CDR3 protein: CSAKTSGRAYEQYF; CDR3 DNA: TGCAGTGCTAAAACTAGCGGGAGAGCCTACGAGCAGTACTTC; V gene: TRBV20-1; J gene: TRBJ2-7; clone size: many; D gene: TRBD2
CDR3 protein: CASSATVGTGELFF; CDR3 DNA: TGTGCCAGCAGCGCGACAGTAGGCACCGGGGAGCTGTTTTTT; V gene: TRBV2; J gene: TRBJ2-2; clone size: few; D gene: .
CDR3 protein: CASSLYPSGGGPDTQYF; CDR3 DNA: TGCGCCAGCAGCTTGTACCCTAGCGGAGGGGGGCCAGATACGCAGTATTTT; V gene: TRBV5-1; J gene: TRBJ2-3; clone size: many; D gene: .
CDR3 protein: CASSQEIGIEKLFF; CDR3 DNA: TGTGCCAGCAGCCAAGAGATTGGGATCGAAAAACTGTTTTTT; V gene: TRBV3-1; J gene: TRBJ1-4; clone size: many; D gene: .
CDR3 protein: CASSLSGASTNEKLFF; CDR3 DNA: TGTGCCAGTAGTTTATCCGGGGCCTCAACTAATGAAAAACTGTTTTTT; V gene: TRBV11-2; J gene: TRBJ1-4; clone size: many; D gene: .
CDR3 protein: CASRGGTSGRTDTQYF; CDR3 DNA: TGTGCCAGCAGGGGAGGGACTAGCGGGCGCACAGATACGCAGTATTTT; V gene: TRBV6-2/TRBV6-3; J gene: TRBJ2-3; clone size: many; D gene: TRBD2
CDR3 protein: CATSRALADETQYF; CDR3 DNA: TGTGCCACCAGCAGAGCTCTAGCTGACGAGACCCAGTACTTC; V gene: TRBV15; J gene: TRBJ2-5; clone size: .; D gene: .
CDR3 protein: CASSLGYQETQYF; CDR3 DNA: TGCGCCAGCAGCTTGGGTTACCAAGAGACCCAGTACTTC; V gene: TRBV5-1; J gene: TRBJ2-5; clone size: many; D gene: .
CDR3 protein: CASSLRTGRDTEAFF; CDR3 DNA: TGTGCCAGCAGCCTTAGGACAGGGCGGGACACTGAAGCTTTCTTT; V gene: TRBV14; J gene: TRBJ1-1; clone size: many; D gene: TRBD1
CDR3 protein: CASRPVGGYGQYF; CDR3 DNA: TGTGCCAGCAGACCTGTGGGGGGCTACGGGCAGTACTTC; V gene: TRBV6-2/TRBV6-3; J gene: TRBJ2-7; clone size: few; D gene: .
CDR3 protein: CASSESAGYGYTF; CDR3 DNA: TGTGCCAGCAGTGAATCCGCTGGGTATGGCTACACCTTC; V gene: TRBV25-1; J gene: TRBJ1-2; clone size: few; D gene: .
CDR3 protein: CASSLQGGGELFF; CDR3 DNA: TGCGCCAGCAGCCTACAGGGTGGCGGGGAGCTGTTTTTT; V gene: TRBV5-1; J gene: TRBJ2-2; clone size: many; D gene: .
CDR3 protein: CASSQDLGTGVYEQYF; CDR3 DNA: TGTGCCAGCAGCCAAGATCTGGGGACAGGGGTCTACGAGCAGTACTTC; V gene: TRBV4-2; J gene: TRBJ2-7; clone size: .; D gene: TRBD1
CDR3 protein: CASSVDLQGETQYF; CDR3 DNA: TGTGCCAGCAGCGTTGACCTTCAAGGGGAGACCCAGTACTTC; V gene: TRBV11-2; J gene: TRBJ2-5; clone size: many; D gene: .
CDR3 protein: CSATQGGGRDEQYF; CDR3 DNA: TGCAGTGCAACACAGGGAGGAGGGAGGGACGAGCAGTACTTC; V gene: TRBV20-1; J gene: TRBJ2-7; clone size: many; D gene: .
CDR3 protein: CASSFPGASQGEQYF; CDR3 DNA: TGTGCCAGCAGTTTCCCGGGAGCCAGTCAAGGCGAGCAGTACTTC; V gene: TRBV12-3/TRBV12-4; J gene: TRBJ2-7; clone size: many; D gene: .
CDR3 protein: CNVASGTPNTGELFF; CDR3 DNA: TGCAACGTTGCATCCGGGACCCCGAACACCGGGGAGCTGTTTTTT; V gene: TRBV29-1; J gene: TRBJ2-2; clone size: .; D gene: .